This entry lists 31 T cell receptor beta chains sequenced from one sample in a study of siplizumab effects on memory and regulatory T cells. Their antigen targets remain unknown. An approximately six-day coculture at 37°C was performed with the mixed lymphocyte reaction cells. The protocol was immunoSEQ multiplex PCR, while the TCRdb copy is restricted to in-frame clones and leaves out a portion. Of under 15,000 clones listed, around half are singletons. Material: CFSE-low (dividing) CD8+ T cells sorted from an allogeneic mixed lymphocyte reaction. These TCRs come from a human donor in good health; the cells came from an allogeneic mixed lymphocyte reaction. Some clones in this sample may be carry-over from other donors' samples.

This chain links TRBV29-1 with TRBJ2-3, with 9 bases that match TRBD1. The length of the CDR3 is 15 residues. Germline values: CDR1 SQVTM, CDR2 ANQGSEA. V gave up 3 bases and J gave up 0 bases; unmatched junction bases: 4. This CDR3 reads CSVDDRGTSTDTQYF. CDR3 coding DNA: TGCAGCGTTGACGACAGGGGGACTAGCACAGATACGCAGTATTTT.

By sample fraction, this clone is medium-sized. The rearrangement joins TRBV29-1 to TRBJ2-7; 10 bases map to TRBD1. Germline CDR1 is SQVTM and CDR2 is ANQGSEA. This CDR3 is 13 amino acids long. Trimming cost V 4 bases and J 4 bases; bases outside gene matches: 4. CDR3 DNA: TGCAGCGTTGCGGGACAGGGGATGTACGAGCAGTACTTC. Translated: CSVAGQGMYEQYF.

V usage is TRBV6-5 and J usage is TRBJ2-7, with 7 bases that match TRBD2. Trimming cost V 2 bases and J 2 bases; bases outside gene matches: 0. Germline assignment: CDR1 MNHEY and CDR2 SVGAGI. The CDR3 is 13 residues long. Written as DNA, the CDR3 is TGTGCCAGCAGTTACGCGGGGGCCTACGAGCAGTACTTC. Translating gives CASSYAGAYEQYF.

The V and J genes are TRBV27 and TRBJ2-1; perhaps TRBD2 as D (5 bases). The germline V and J ends were trimmed by 6 bases and 2 bases, with 11 bases remaining between them. The CDR3 length is 14 residues. The germline gives CDR1 MNHEY, CDR2 SMNVEV (reference sequence). The CDR3 protein is CASSPGSTYNEQFF. In nucleotides, the CDR3 is TGTGCCAGCAGCCCGGGATCCACCTACAATGAGCAGTTCTTC.

This sequence joins TRBV29-1 and TRBJ2-5, with 16 positions matching TRBD2. The CDR3 runs to 16 residues. V dropped 3 bases and J dropped 5; count of bases not matched to a gene: 6. Germline-derived CDR1 and CDR2 are SQVTM and ANQGSEA. The CDR3, as DNA: TGCAGCGTTGACGGGACTAGCGGGGGGGCCCAGGAGACCCAGTACTTC. This sequence encodes CSVDGTSGGAQETQYF.

V is TRBV4-2 and J is TRBJ2-7; 8 nucleotides align to TRBD1. This CDR3 contains 17 residues. Unmatched junction bases numbered 15, after V lost 4 bases and J lost 4 bases. The V gene's germline CDR1 is LGHNA and CDR2 YNFKEQ. This chain's CDR3 is CASSPIPLWTGKYEQYF. The CDR3, as DNA: TGTGCCAGCAGCCCCATCCCCCTCTGGACAGGGAAGTACGAGCAGTACTTC.

This clone was counted a few times. The CDR3 region has the DNA TGTGCCAGCAGTGACACAAGAGTTGCCCCGTCCGAGCAGTACTTC. Protein product: CASSDTRVAPSEQYF. The chain combines TRBV2 with TRBJ2-7; D unresolved. In germline, CDR1 is SNHLY, CDR2 FYNNEI. The V end was cut by 3 bases, the J end by 6 bases, with 18 bases between. The CDR3 runs to 15 residues.

Only a few counts were recorded for this clone. Other DNA sequences in this specimen translate into the identical CDR3. This chain joins TRBV5-4 and TRBJ2-1; TRBD2 matches 9 bases. The germline V gene has CDR1 SGHNT and CDR2 YYREEE (reference sequence). Losses at the gene ends were 3 bases for V and 8 bases for J; bases not matched to a gene: 15. CDR3 length equals 17 residues. Here the CDR3 DNA reads TGTGCCAGCAGCTCGCGGCCTGCCGGGACTAGCATTCATGAGCAGTTCTTC. It translates to CASSSRPAGTSIHEQFF.

The rearrangement joins TRBV9 to TRBJ2-1; TRBD2 aligns across 15 bases. Trimming at V came to 4 bases and at J to 9 bases, leaving 14 bases not matched to a gene. Germline CDR1 and CDR2: SGDLS and YYNGEE. The length of the CDR3 is 18 residues. CDR3 amino acids: CASSPYSSGTSGGSEQFF. CDR3 sequence (DNA): TGTGCCAGCAGCCCCTACTCTTCCGGGACTAGCGGGGGGTCTGAGCAGTTCTTC.

The rearrangement links TRBV10-3 to TRBJ2-3; 7 bases map to TRBD1. The CDR3 totals 16 residues. V dropped 3 bases and J dropped 2; count of bases not matched to a gene: 8. Germline values: CDR1 ENHRY, CDR2 SYGVKD. CDR3: CAISDPNRGYTDTQYF. CDR3 sequence (DNA): TGTGCCATCAGTGACCCCAACAGGGGATACACAGATACGCAGTATTTT.

The genes are TRBV4-2 and TRBJ2-5, with unresolved D. The CDR3 contains 13 residues. V gave up 4 bases and J gave up 5 bases, with 11 bases separating them. The germline V gene encodes CDR1 LGHNA and CDR2 YNFKEQ. CDR3 DNA sequence: TGTGCCAGCAGCCCCCTGCTCGGGGAGACCCAGTACTTC. This codes for CASSPLLGETQYF.

The table lists this clone with a few counts. The chain uses TRBV11-2 and TRBJ1-5, with a possible D match to TRBD1 (5 bases). Germline CDR1 and CDR2: SGHAT and FQNNGV. CDR3 length: 16 residues. V lost 1 base and J 1 base, leaving 11 bases between the germline ends. Here the CDR3 reads CASSLAPRESNQPQHF. CDR3 DNA sequence: TGTGCCAGCAGCTTAGCCCCCAGGGAGAGCAATCAGCCCCAGCATTTT.

This clone showed up just a few times. The chain recombines TRBV5-5 with TRBJ1-3; D is possibly TRBD1 (5 bases). Trimming took 5 bases from V and 1 from J, leaving 16 bases between them. CDR3 length equals 16 residues. Germline values: CDR1 SGHKS, CDR2 YYEKEE (reference sequence). The DNA of the CDR3 is TGTGCCAGCAGTTCAATTCAGGGAAATTCTGGAAACACCATATATTTT. Encoded protein: CASSSIQGNSGNTIYF.

The CDR3 nucleotides are TGTGCCAGCTCAACTCCGGGACAGGGCTACGAGCAGTACTTC. It encodes CASSTPGQGYEQYF. The chain is built from TRBV18 and TRBJ2-7; TRBD1 matches 9 bases. This CDR3 comprises 14 residues. Germline CDR1 KGHSH, CDR2 LQKENI. With V trimmed by 5 bases and J by 3 bases, 5 bases remained unmatched.

This clone was detected only a few times. For the CDR3, the DNA is TGTGCCAGCAGTCCTACGACAGGCCTGTACGAAAAACTGTTTTTT. It specifies CASSPTTGLYEKLFF. V is TRBV7-9 and J is TRBJ1-4; D is possibly TRBD1 (6 bases). V lost 6 bases to trimming and J lost 8 bases, with 19 bases between them. Germline V gene lookup returns CDR1 SEHNR and CDR2 FQNEAQ (reference sequence). This CDR3 region has 15 residues.

V gene TRBV4-1 combines with J gene TRBJ1-2; D ambiguous. Germline V CDR1 and CDR2: MGHRA, YSYEKL. This CDR3 comprises 15 residues. The ends were cut back, 1 base at V and 3 bases at J, with 12 bases in the middle. CDR3 in DNA: TGCGCCAGCAGCCAAGTGTCAGGTATGGACTATGGCTACACCTTC. Residues: CASSQVSGMDYGYTF.

V and J are TRBV4-1 and TRBJ1-2; 8 nucleotides agree with TRBD1. The ends lost 5 bases at V and 5 bases at J; junction bases unmatched: 13. Germline CDR1 reads MGHRA; CDR2 reads YSYEKL. This CDR3 has 16 residues. The CDR3 is CASSTGQGASLYGYTF. The CDR3 nucleotides read TGCGCCAGCAGCACAGGACAGGGAGCATCCCTTTATGGCTACACCTTC.

By share of the sample, this clone is medium-sized (0.01 to 0.1%). V is TRBV4-1 and J is TRBJ1-1; D gene ambiguous. Germline CDR1 is MGHRA and CDR2 is YSYEKL. Trimming removed 0 bases from V and 2 bases from J, with 4 bases in between. This CDR3 region has 13 residues. CDR3 nucleotides: TGCGCCAGCAGCCAAGAAACTAACACTGAAGCTTTCTTT. Translation: CASSQETNTEAFF.

This clone was counted a few times. The chain carries TRBV21-1 and TRBJ2-2. TRBV21-1 is a recognized pseudogene. The CDR3 loop spans 13 amino acids. CDR3 bases: TGTGCCAGCAGAGGGACCCACACCGGGGAGCTGTTTTTT. Residues: CASRGTHTGELFF.

Note on this clone: Other DNA sequences in this specimen translate into the identical CDR3. The J gene is TRBJ2-7, the V gene TRBV5-1; TRBD1 agrees at 11 bases. J lost 5 bases, V lost 8 bases, and 12 bases had no gene match. The CDR3 loop spans 15 amino acids. Looked up from germline, CDR1 is SGHRS and CDR2 is YFSETQ. DNA for the CDR3: TGCGCCAGTAGCCCATGGGACAGGGGGTTCGACGAGCAGTACTTC. Protein sequence: CASSPWDRGFDEQYF.

The chain combines TRBV7-9 with TRBJ1-1, with D maybe TRBD1 (5 bases). With 7 bases removed from V and 5 bases from J, the gap between germline ends came to 14 bases. This CDR3 has 13 residues. Per the germline V gene, CDR1 is SEHNR and CDR2 is FQNEAQ (reference sequence). The CDR3 sequence: CASTQPGGTEAFF. CDR3 nucleotide sequence: TGTGCCAGCACCCAGCCGGGGGGTACTGAAGCTTTCTTT.

This clone was seen a few times. V is TRBV19 and J is TRBJ2-3; D is uncertain. Looked up from germline, CDR1 is LNHDA and CDR2 is SQIVND (reference sequence). The CDR3 length is 13 residues. V shed 5 bases and J shed 2 bases, with 8 bases lying between them. This CDR3 is CASSQLFTDTQYF. DNA for the CDR3: TGTGCCAGTAGTCAGTTATTCACAGATACGCAGTATTTT.

This clone was seen more than once but under ten times. The V gene is TRBV6-5, the J gene TRBJ1-6; D is ambiguous. Germline values: CDR1 MNHEY, CDR2 SVGAGI. CDR3 length: 12 residues. The germline V and J ends were trimmed by 3 bases and 9 bases, with 6 bases remaining between them. The CDR3 reads CASSYLGSPLHF. The CDR3 DNA follows: TGTGCCAGCAGTTATTTGGGTTCACCCCTCCACTTT.

This chain joins TRBV4-1 and TRBJ2-3; 8 bases map to TRBD2. V was pared by 4 bases and J by 1 base, with 7 bases of the junction left unmatched. Germline V lookup: CDR1 MGHRA, CDR2 YSYEKL. The CDR3 covers 16 residues. The chain's CDR3 is CASSPDKAGGTDTQYF. The CDR3 bases are TGCGCCAGCAGCCCGGACAAAGCGGGGGGCACAGATACGCAGTATTTT.

The chain is built from TRBV10-3 and TRBJ2-7; 8 bases map to TRBD2. Trimming cost V 10 bases and J 5 bases; bases outside gene matches: 13. Germline loops: CDR1 ENHRY, CDR2 SYGVKD. The CDR3 consists of 14 residues. CDR3 in DNA: TGTGCCACGTACCCGAGAGCGGGGGCGGACGAGCAGTACTTC. Its translation: CATYPRAGADEQYF.

Comment on this clone: Relative to the germline gene, one junction end is altered; a read error may explain this. The V call is TRBV4-1, the J call TRBJ2-7, with 11 positions matching TRBD1. The CDR3 is 15 amino acids. Germline CDR1 is MGHRA and CDR2 is YSYEKL. DNA of the CDR3: TGCGCCAGCAGCCAATCCGGACAGGGGGCCTACGAGCAGTGCTTC. This translates into CASSQSGQGAYEQCF.

This chain uses TRBV13 with TRBJ2-7; 13 nucleotides agree with TRBD2. The CDR3 consists of 18 residues. V trimming: 3 bases; J trimming: 6 bases; junction bases outside the gene matches: 14. Germline assignment: CDR1 PRHDT and CDR2 FYEKMQ (reference sequence). The CDR3: CASSFRLAGGGPGSEQYF. CDR3 DNA: TGTGCCAGCAGCTTCCGACTAGCGGGAGGAGGGCCCGGTTCCGAGCAGTACTTC.

There are a few counts of this clone. The rearrangement links TRBV7-6 to TRBJ2-1; TRBD2 aligns across 10 bases. After removal of 1 base from V and 7 bases from J, the junction contained 4 bases not matched to a gene. The CDR3 length is 15 residues. Per the germline V gene, CDR1 is SGHVS and CDR2 is FNYEAQ. The CDR3 DNA reads TGTGCCAGCAGCTTAGGACTAGCGGGCCCGAATGAGCAGTTCTTC. It encodes CASSLGLAGPNEQFF.

This clone has only a few counts. CDR3: CASSLRPGPNGYTF. In DNA form, the CDR3 reads TGTGCCAGCAGCTTAAGGCCAGGGCCAAATGGCTACACCTTC. This chain connects TRBV7-6 to TRBJ1-2; D perhaps matches TRBD1 (5 bases). V was pared by 2 bases and J by 6 bases, with 13 bases between. Germline V gene data show CDR1 as SGHVS and CDR2 as FNYEAQ. The CDR3 runs to 14 residues.

The chain has TRBV5-1 and TRBJ2-5; 14 bases are a match to TRBD2. Germline CDR1 reads SGHRS; CDR2 reads YFSETQ. The trim removed 5 bases at V and 5 bases at J, leaving 8 bases unmatched. The CDR3 runs 16 residues. The CDR3 bases are TGCGCCAGCAGGGGGACTAGCGGGGGTTTCCGGGAGACCCAGTACTTC. Its translation: CASRGTSGGFRETQYF.

J is TRBJ1-2 and V is TRBV19; D remains unclear. Germline lookup yields CDR1 LNHDA and CDR2 SQIVND (reference sequence). CDR3 length: 14 amino acids. V dropped 6 bases and J dropped 4 bases, with 15 bases sitting between them. DNA of the CDR3: TGTGCCAGTAGCCCCCTAGGAACTTCCTATGGCTACACCTTC. This translates into CASSPLGTSYGYTF.